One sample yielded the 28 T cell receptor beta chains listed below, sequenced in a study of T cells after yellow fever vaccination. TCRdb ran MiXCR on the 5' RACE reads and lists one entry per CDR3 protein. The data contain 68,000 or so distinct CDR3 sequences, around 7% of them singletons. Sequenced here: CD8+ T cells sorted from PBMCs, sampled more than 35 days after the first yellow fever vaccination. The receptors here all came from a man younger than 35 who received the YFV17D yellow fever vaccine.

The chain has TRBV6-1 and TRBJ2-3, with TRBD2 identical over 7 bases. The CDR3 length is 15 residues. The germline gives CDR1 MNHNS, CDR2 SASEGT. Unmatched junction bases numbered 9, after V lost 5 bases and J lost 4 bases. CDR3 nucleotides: TGTGCCAGCAGTCCCCTCGCGGGGGTGGCAGATACGCAGTATTTT. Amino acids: CASSPLAGVADTQYF.

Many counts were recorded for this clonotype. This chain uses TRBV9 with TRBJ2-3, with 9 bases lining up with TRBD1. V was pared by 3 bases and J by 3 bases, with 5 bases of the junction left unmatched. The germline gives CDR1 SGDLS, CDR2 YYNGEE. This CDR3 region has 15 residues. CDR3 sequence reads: CASSASGTGTDTQYF. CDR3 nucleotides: TGTGCCAGCAGCGCCTCCGGGACAGGGACAGATACGCAGTATTTT.

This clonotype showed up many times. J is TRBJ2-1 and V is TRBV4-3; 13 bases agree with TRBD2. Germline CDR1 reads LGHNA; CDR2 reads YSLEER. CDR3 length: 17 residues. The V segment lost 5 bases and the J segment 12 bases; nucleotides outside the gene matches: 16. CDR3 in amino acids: CASSASTGTSGVVGQFF. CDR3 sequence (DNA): TGCGCCAGCAGCGCCTCCACCGGGACTAGCGGGGTCGTGGGGCAGTTCTTC.

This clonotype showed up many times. CDR3: CASSPGQAWGTQYF. CDR3 in DNA: TGTGCCAGCAGTCCGGGACAGGCCTGGGGTACGCAGTATTTT. V and J are TRBV27 and TRBJ2-3; 8 positions agree with TRBD1. This CDR3 spans 14 amino acids. V gave up 5 bases and J gave up 8 bases; unmatched junction bases: 9. Germline CDR1 and CDR2: MNHEY and SMNVEV (reference sequence).

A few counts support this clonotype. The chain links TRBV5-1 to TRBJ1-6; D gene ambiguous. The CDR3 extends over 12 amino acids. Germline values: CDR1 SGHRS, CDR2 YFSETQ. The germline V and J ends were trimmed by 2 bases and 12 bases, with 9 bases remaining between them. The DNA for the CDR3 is TGCGCCAGCAGCTTTCTGACGGGACCCCTCCACTTT. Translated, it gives CASSFLTGPLHF.

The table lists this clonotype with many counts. Written as DNA, the CDR3 is TGTGCCAGCAGCCAATTCTACCTCGGCCAAGAGACCCAGTACTTC. Its translation is CASSQFYLGQETQYF. The chain links TRBV3-1 to TRBJ2-5, with D unresolved. The V and J ends lost 2 bases and 1 base respectively, with 11 bases between them. The CDR3 consists of 15 residues. The germline gives CDR1 LGHDT, CDR2 YNNKEL (reference sequence).

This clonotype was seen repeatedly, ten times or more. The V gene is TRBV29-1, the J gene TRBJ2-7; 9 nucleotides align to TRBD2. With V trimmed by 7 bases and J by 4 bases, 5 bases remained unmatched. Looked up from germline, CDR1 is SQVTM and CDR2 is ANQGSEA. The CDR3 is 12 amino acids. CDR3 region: CSAQRGEYEQYF. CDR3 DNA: TGCAGCGCCCAGCGGGGGGAGTACGAGCAGTACTTC.

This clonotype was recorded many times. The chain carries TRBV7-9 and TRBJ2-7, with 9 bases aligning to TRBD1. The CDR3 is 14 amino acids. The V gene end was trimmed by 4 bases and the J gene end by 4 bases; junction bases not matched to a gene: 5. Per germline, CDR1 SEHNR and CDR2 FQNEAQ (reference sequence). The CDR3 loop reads CASSSGQGLYEQYF. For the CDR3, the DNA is TGTGCCAGCAGCTCCGGACAGGGGTTGTACGAGCAGTACTTC.

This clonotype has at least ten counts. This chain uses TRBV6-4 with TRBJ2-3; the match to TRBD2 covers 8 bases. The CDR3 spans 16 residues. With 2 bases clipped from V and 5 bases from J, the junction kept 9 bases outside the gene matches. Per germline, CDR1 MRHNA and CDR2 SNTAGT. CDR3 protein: CASSDGAGGPGDTQYF. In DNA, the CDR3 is TGTGCCAGCAGTGACGGGGCGGGGGGACCCGGAGATACGCAGTATTTT.

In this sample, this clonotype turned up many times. CDR3 in DNA: TGTGCCAGCAGCTCTCCAACGGGGGGCCACAATGAGCAGTTCTTC. Amino acid sequence: CASSSPTGGHNEQFF. This chain joins TRBV7-9 and TRBJ2-1, with D maybe TRBD2 (7 bases). V lost 4 bases and J 5 bases, leaving 15 bases between the germline ends. Germline CDR1 SEHNR, CDR2 FQNEAQ (reference sequence). This CDR3 comprises 15 residues.

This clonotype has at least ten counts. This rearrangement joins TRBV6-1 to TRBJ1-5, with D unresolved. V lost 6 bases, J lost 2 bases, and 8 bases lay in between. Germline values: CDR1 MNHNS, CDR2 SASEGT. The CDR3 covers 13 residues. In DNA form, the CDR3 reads TGTGCCAGCAGCCACTGGGGCAATCAGCCCCAGCATTTT. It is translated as CASSHWGNQPQHF.

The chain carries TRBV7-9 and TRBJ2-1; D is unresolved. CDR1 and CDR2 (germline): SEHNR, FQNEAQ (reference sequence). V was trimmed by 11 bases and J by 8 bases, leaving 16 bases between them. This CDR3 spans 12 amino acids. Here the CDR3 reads CAAGLDPDEQFF. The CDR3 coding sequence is TGTGCCGCCGGGCTAGACCCCGATGAGCAGTTCTTC.

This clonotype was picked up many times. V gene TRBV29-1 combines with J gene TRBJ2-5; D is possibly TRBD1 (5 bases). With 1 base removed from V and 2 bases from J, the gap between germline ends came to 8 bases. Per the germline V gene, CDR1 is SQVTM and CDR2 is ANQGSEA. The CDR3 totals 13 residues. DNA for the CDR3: TGCAGCGTTGAAGCGACAGAACAAGAGACCCAGTACTTC. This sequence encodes CSVEATEQETQYF.

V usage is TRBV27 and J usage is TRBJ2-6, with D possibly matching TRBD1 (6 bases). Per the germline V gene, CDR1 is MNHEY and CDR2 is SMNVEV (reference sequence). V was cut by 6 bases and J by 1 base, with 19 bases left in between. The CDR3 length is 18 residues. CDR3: CASRPRTVALSGANVLTF. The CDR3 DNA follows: TGTGCCAGCAGGCCCCGGACAGTTGCGCTATCTGGGGCCAACGTCCTGACTTTC.

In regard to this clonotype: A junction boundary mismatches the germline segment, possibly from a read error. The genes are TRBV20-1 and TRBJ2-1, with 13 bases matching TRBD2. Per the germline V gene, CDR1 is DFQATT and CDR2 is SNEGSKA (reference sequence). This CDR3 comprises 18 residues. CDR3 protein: CCARERLAGGISYNEQFF. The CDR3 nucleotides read TGCTGTGCTAGAGAGCGACTAGCGGGGGGAATCTCCTACAATGAGCAGTTCTTC.

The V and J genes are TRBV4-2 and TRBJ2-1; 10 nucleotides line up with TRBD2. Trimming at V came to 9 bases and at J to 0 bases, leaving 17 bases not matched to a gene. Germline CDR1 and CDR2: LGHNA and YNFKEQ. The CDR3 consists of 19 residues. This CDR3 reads CARGPGLSGGPSSYNEQFF. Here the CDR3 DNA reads TGTGCCAGGGGCCCCGGGCTTAGCGGGGGGCCCTCCTCCTACAATGAGCAGTTCTTC.

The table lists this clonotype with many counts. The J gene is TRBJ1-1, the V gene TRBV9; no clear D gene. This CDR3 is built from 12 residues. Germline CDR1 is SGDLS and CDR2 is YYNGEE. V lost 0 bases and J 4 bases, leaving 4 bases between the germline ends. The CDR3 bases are TGTGCCAGCAGCGTAGGTGGCACTGAAGCTTTCTTT. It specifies CASSVGGTEAFF. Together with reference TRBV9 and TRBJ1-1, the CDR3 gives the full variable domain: DSGVTQTPKHLITATGQRVTLRCSPRSGDLSVYWYQQSLDQGLQFLIQYYNGEERAKGNILERFSAQQFPDLHSELNLSSLELGDSALYFCASSVGGTEAFFGQGTRLTVV.

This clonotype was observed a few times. CDR3 sequence reads: CASSQQRQGTEAFF. In DNA form, the CDR3 reads TGCGCCAGCAGCCAACAGAGACAGGGCACTGAAGCTTTCTTT. V and J are TRBV4-3 and TRBJ1-1; 7 bases are a match to TRBD1. The ends lost 2 bases at V and 4 bases at J; junction bases unmatched: 4. The CDR3 is made up of 14 amino acids. Germline-derived CDR1 and CDR2 are LGHNA and YSLEER.

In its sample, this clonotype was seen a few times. CDR3 residues: CASRSTMSYEQYV. CDR3 sequence (DNA): TGTGCCAGCAGAAGTACCATGAGCTACGAGCAGTACGTC. V is TRBV6-2 or TRBV6-3 and J is TRBJ2-7; D gene unclear. The CDR3 contains 13 residues. Germline V CDR1 and CDR2: MNHEY, SVGEGT. V lost 6 bases and J lost 3, with 12 bases in between.

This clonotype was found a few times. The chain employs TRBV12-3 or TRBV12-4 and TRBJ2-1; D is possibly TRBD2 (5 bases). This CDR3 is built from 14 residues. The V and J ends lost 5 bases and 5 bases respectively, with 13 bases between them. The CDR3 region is CASSLPFGDNEQFF. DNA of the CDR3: TGTGCCAGCAGTCTCCCCTTCGGGGACAATGAGCAGTTCTTC.

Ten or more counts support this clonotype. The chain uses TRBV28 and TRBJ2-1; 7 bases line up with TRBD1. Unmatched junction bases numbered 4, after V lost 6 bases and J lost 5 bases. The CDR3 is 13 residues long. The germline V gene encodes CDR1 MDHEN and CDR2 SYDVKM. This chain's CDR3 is CASRSTGDNEQFF. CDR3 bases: TGTGCCAGCAGATCTACAGGGGACAATGAGCAGTTCTTC.

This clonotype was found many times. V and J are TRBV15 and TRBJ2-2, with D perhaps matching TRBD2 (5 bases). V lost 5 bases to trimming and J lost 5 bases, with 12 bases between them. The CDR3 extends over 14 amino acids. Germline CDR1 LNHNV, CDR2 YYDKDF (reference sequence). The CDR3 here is CATSVGGPTGELFF. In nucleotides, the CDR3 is TGTGCCACCAGCGTAGGCGGGCCGACCGGGGAGCTGTTTTTT.

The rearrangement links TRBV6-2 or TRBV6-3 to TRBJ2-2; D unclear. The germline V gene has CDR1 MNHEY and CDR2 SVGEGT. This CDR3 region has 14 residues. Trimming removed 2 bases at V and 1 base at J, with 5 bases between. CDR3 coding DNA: TGTGCCAGCAGTTACATAGAGAACACCGGGGAGCTGTTTTTT. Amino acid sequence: CASSYIENTGELFF.

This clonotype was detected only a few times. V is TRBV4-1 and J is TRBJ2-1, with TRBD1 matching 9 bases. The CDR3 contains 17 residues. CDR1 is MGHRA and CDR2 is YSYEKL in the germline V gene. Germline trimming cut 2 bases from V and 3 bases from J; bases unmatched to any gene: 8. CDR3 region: CASSQTRQGGGYNEQFF. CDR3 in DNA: TGCGCCAGCAGCCAAACCCGACAGGGGGGCGGCTACAATGAGCAGTTCTTC.

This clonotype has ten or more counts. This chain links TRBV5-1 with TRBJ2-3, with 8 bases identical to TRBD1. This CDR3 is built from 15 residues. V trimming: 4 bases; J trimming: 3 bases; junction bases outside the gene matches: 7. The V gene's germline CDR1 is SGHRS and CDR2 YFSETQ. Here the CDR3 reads CASSPGTGSTDTQYF. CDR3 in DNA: TGCGCCAGCAGCCCCGGGACAGGTTCAACAGATACGCAGTATTTT.

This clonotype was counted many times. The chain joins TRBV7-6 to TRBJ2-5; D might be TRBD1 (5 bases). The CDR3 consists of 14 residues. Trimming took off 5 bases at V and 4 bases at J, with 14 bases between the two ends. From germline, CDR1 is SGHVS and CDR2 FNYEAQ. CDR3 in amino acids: CASSLPGRRETQYF. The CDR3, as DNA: TGTGCCAGCAGCCTCCCAGGGCGTAGAGAGACCCAGTACTTC.

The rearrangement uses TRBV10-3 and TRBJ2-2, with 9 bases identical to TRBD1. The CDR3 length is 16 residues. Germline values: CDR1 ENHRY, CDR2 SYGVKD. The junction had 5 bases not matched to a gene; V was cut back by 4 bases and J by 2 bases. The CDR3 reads CAISGMDRGNTGELFF. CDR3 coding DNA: TGTGCCATCAGTGGGATGGACAGGGGAAACACCGGGGAGCTGTTTTTT.

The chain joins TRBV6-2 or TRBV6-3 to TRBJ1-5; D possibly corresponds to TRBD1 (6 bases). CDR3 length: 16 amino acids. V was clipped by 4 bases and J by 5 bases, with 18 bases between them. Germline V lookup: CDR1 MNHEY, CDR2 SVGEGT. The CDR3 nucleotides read TGTGCCAGCAGTTGGTATGGGAGGGGGGCCGATCAGCCCCAGCATTTT. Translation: CASSWYGRGADQPQHF.